The entry below gives a single TCR beta chain sequence along with its context. Antigen: not known. A read error may explain this, as a much larger clone is one base away. In germline, CDR1 is GTSNPN, CDR2 SVGIG (reference sequence). V lost 1 base to trimming and J lost 3 bases, with 10 bases between them. The CDR3 extends over 14 amino acids. Time point described: persistent/refractory GD, antithyroid drugs over 5 years with positive TRAb. Preparation of the TCR library used RNA extracted from PBMCs. TCR beta libraries were built with iRepertoire HTBI primers and Arm-PCR of CDR3 regions. TCRdb reanalysed the multiplex PCR reads using MiXCR and keeps one entry per CDR3 protein. The sample gives 300,000 to 500,000 distinct CDR3 sequences, more than 20% of which show up once; around 21% is in the top ten. The sample belongs to a study of regulatory T cells in long-lasting Graves disease. General study points: Persistent disease was associated with favored TRBV28 usage and with favored use of TRBJ1-2 and TRBJ2-5. Whereas approximately 980 public clonotypes were shared by new patients, persistent patients shared more, at a few thousand.

The chain employs TRBV30 and TRBJ2-4; D remains unclear. The sequence came from a female donor with Graves disease. The specimen comprised peripheral blood mononuclear cells (PBMCs), sampled when the disease was refractory, from a patient treated with antithyroid drugs. The CDR3 protein is CAWSGQVVKNIQYF. The CDR3 DNA follows: TGTGCCTGGAGTGGACAAGTAGTCAAAAACATTCAGTACTTC.